One TCR beta chain is described in this entry. Germline values: CDR1 SGHRS, CDR2 YFSETQ. The CDR3 totals 13 residues. V was shortened by 6 bases and J by 1 base, with 7 bases between the two germline ends. Method: immunoSEQ multiplex PCR; TCRdb's copy keeps in-frame clones and lacks some. The sample holds about 410,000 clones; 75% to 90% are singletons and the top ten take 1.5% to 1.7%. The data originate from a study of blood T cell repertoires in COVID-19. This receptor was obtained from a middle-aged woman with COVID-19, enrolled during active disease. Material: peripheral blood. The V gene is TRBV5-1, the J gene TRBJ2-2; D possibly corresponds to TRBD1 (5 bases). In DNA form, the CDR3 reads TGCGCCAGCATGCAGGGGAACACCGGGGAGCTGTTTTTT. Encoded protein: CASMQGNTGELFF.